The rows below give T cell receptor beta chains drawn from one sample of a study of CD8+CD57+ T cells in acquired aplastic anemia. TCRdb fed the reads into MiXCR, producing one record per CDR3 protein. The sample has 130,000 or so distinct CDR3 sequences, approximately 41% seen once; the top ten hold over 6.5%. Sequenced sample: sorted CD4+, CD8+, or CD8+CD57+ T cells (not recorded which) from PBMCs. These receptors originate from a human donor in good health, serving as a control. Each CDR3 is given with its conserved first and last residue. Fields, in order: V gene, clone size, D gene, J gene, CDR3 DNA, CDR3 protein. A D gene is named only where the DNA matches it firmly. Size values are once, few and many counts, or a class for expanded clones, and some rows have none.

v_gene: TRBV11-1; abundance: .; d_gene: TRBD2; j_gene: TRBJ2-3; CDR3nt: TGTGCCAGCAGCTTAGCGCTGAGCACTAGCGGGCCCACAGATACGCAGTATTTT; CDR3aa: CASSLALSTSGPTDTQYF
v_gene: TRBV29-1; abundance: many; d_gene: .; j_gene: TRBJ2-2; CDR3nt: TGCAGCGTTGAGAGGAGTTCCGGGGAGCTGTTTTTT; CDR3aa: CSVERSSGELFF
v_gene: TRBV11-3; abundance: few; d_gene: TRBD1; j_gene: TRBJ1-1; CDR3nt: TGTGCCAGCAGCGACCTACAGGGGGACACTGAAGCTTTCTTT; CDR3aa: CASSDLQGDTEAFF
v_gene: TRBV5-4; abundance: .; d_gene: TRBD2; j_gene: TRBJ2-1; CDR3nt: TGTGCCAGCAGCTTGGCGGTTAGCGGGGGTTCCTACAATGAGCAGTTCTTC; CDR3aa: CASSLAVSGGSYNEQFF
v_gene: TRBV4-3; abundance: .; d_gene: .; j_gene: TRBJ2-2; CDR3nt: TGCGCCAGCAGCCAAGACAGGGGGGGAACCGGGGAGCTGTTTTTT; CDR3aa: CASSQDRGGTGELFF
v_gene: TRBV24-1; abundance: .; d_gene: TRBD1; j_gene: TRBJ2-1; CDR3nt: TGTGCCACCAGTGATTTGGGGACAGGGGGGAATGAGCAGTTCTTC; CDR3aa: CATSDLGTGGNEQFF
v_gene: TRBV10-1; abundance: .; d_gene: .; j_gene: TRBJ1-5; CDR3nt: TGCGCCAGCAGTGAGGACAGATTACAGAAAGTCAATCAGCCCCAGCATTTT; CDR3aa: CASSEDRLQKVNQPQHF
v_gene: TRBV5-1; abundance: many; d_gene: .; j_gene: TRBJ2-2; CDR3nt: TGCGCCAGCAGCTTGACCCCCGGGGACAACACCGGGGAGCTGTTTTTT; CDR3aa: CASSLTPGDNTGELFF
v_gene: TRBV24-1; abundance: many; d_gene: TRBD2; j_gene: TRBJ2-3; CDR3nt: TGTGCCACCAGTGCGGCGGGAGGCTACACAGATACGCAGTATTTT; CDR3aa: CATSAAGGYTDTQYF
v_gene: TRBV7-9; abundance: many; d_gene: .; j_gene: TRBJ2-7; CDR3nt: TGTGCCAGCAGCTCGTACTACGAGCAGTACTTC; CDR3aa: CASSSYYEQYF
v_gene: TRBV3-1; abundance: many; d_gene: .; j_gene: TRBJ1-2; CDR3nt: TGTGCCAGCAGCCAAGACCCTTTGGTGTATGGCTACACCTTC; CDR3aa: CASSQDPLVYGYTF
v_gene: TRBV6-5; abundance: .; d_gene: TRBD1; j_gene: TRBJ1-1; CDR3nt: TGTGCCAGCAGTTACCCCCCGGGACAGGGGACTGAAGCTTTCTTT; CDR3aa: CASSYPPGQGTEAFF
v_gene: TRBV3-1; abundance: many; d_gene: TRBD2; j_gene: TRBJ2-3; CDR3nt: TGTGCCAGCAGCCACGGGACTAGCGTAGATACGCAGTATTTT; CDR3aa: CASSHGTSVDTQYF
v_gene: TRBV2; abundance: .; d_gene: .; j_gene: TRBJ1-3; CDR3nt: TGTGCCAGCCAGCCGGGGTCTGTTGGAAACACCATATATTTT; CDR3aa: CASQPGSVGNTIYF
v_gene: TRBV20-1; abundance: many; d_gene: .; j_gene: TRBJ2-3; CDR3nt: TGCAGTGCTAGGATCAAGGCAGGGGTACCAGATACGCAGTATTTT; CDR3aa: CSARIKAGVPDTQYF
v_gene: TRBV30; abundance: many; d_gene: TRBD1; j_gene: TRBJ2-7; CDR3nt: TGTGCTCGGGGACAGGGGGCGTACGAGCAGTACTTC; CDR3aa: CARGQGAYEQYF
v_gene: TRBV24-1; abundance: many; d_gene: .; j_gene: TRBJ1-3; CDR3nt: TGTGCCACCAGTGAGAACAGTCGAAACACCATATATTTT; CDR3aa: CATSENSRNTIYF
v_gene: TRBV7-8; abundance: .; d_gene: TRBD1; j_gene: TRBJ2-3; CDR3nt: TGTGCCAGCAGCTTAGCAGGGGGCCTAGGCACAGATACGCAGTATTTT; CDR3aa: CASSLAGGLGTDTQYF
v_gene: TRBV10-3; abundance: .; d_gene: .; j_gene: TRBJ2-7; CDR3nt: TGTGCCGCTCGGGGGCTGGCCTACGAGCAGTACTTC; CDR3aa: CAARGLAYEQYF
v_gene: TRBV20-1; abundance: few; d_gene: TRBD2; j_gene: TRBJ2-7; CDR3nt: TGCAGTGCTAGCCTATCTAGCGGGGGGGCCGACGAGCAGTACTTC; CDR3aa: CSASLSSGGADEQYF
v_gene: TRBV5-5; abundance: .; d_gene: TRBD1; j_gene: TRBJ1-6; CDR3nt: TGTGCCAGCAGCTTCGACAGGGGGCAAGGTAATTCACCCCTCCACTTT; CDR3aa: CASSFDRGQGNSPLHF
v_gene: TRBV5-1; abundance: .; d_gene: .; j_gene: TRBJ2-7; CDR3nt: TGCGCCGGCAGCCCCCAAGGAAGAGTGGGGTTTGATGAGCAGTACTTC; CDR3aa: CAGSPQGRVGFDEQYF
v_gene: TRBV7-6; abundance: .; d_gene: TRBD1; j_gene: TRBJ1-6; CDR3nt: TGTGCCAGCAGCTCAGGCTGGGACAGGGCTTCACCCCTCCACTTT; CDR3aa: CASSSGWDRASPLHF
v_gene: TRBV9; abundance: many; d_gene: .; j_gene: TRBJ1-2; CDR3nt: TGTGCCAGCAGCGTCCCACGGGTGGGACGGAACTATGGCTACACCTTC; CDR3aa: CASSVPRVGRNYGYTF
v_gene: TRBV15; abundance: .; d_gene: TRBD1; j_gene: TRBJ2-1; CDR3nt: TGTGCCACCAGCAGAACGCCGGGACAGCTTAACAATGAGCAGTTCTTC; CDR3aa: CATSRTPGQLNNEQFF
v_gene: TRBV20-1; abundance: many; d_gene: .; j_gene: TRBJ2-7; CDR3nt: TGCAGTGTGGGCGTCGGAGGTCTCGAGCAGTACTTC; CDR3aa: CSVGVGGLEQYF
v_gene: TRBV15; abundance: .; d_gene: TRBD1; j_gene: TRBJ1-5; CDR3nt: TGTGCCACCAGCAGTGACGGACAGGGGGATCAGCCCCAGCATTTT; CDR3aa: CATSSDGQGDQPQHF
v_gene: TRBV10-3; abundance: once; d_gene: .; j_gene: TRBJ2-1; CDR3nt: TGTGCCACGGAAACAAGAGGGGGGAGCTCCTACAATGAGCAGTTCTTC; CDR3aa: CATETRGGSSYNEQFF
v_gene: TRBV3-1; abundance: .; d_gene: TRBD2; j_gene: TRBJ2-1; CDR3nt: TGTGCCAGCAGCGGCCCGGGACTAGCGGCCGATGAGCAGTTCTTC; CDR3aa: CASSGPGLAADEQFF
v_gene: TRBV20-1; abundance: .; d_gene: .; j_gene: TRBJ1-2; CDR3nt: TGCAGTGCACATGATGGGCGCCCGGGCGGCTACACCTTC; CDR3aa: CSAHDGRPGGYTF
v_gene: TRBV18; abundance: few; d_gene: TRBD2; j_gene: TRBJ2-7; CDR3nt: TGTGCCAGCTCACCTCTAGCGGGGGGAACCTACGAGCAGTACTTC; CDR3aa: CASSPLAGGTYEQYF
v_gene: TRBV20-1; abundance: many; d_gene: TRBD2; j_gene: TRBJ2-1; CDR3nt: TGCAGTGCTAGAAATCCCCTAGCGGGAGGGAGGGGTGAGCAGTTCTTC; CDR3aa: CSARNPLAGGRGEQFF
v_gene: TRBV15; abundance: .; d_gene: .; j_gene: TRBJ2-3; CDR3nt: TGTGCCACCAGCAGAGATGAGGCAGGGTACCACATTGGGCAGTATTTT; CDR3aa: CATSRDEAGYHIGQYF
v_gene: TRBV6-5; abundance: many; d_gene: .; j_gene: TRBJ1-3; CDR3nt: TGTGCCAGCAGACAACTACAGGGTGCCCTCTCTGGAAACACCATATATTTT; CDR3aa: CASRQLQGALSGNTIYF
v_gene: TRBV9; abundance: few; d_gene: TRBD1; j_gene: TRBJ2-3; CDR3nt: TGTGCCAGCAGCGTAGCTTCGGGACAGAGCACAGATACGCAGTATTTT; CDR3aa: CASSVASGQSTDTQYF
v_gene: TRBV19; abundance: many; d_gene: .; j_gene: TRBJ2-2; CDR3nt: TGTGCCAGTAGCGGGATCACCGGGGAGCTGTTTTTT; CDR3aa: CASSGITGELFF
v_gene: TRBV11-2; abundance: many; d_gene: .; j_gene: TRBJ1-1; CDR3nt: TGTGCCAGCAGCTTAGGACAGCAAATGAACACTGAAGCTTTCTTT; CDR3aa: CASSLGQQMNTEAFF
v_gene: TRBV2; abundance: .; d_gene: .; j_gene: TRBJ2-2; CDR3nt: TGTGCCAGCAGGGGGAAGTCTAGCACGGTCGGGGAGCTGTTTTTT; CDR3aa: CASRGKSSTVGELFF
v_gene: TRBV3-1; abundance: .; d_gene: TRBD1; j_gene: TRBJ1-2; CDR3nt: TGTGCCAGCAGCTCCGGGGGGACAGGTGAGAGCCTCCGCTACACCTTC; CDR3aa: CASSSGGTGESLRYTF
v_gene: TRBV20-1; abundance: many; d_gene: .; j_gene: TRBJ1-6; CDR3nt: TGCAGTGCTAGTAGGTCAGGGAATTCACCCCTCCACTTT; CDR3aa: CSASRSGNSPLHF
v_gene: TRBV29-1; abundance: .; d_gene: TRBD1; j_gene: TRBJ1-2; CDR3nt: TGCAGCGTAGACGGACAGGGGTATGGCTACACCTTC; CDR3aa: CSVDGQGYGYTF
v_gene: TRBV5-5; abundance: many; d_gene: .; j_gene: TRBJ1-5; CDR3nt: TGTGCCAGCAGCTTGGGGGGGGGGTTTAGCAATCAGCCCCAGCATTTT; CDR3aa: CASSLGGGFSNQPQHF
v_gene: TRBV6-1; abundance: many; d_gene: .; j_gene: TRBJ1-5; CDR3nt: TGTGCCAGCAGCACCCCGGGCAATCAGCCCCAGCATTTT; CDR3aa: CASSTPGNQPQHF
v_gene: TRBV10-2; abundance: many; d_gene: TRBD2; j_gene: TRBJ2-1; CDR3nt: TGCGCCACCCCGGGGGGCGGGGGGGCCGGCGATGAGCAGTTCTTC; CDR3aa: CATPGGGGAGDEQFF
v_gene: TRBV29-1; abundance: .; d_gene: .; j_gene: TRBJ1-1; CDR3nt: TGCAGCGTTGATACGACAGGAATGAACACTGAAGCTTTCTTT; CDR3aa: CSVDTTGMNTEAFF
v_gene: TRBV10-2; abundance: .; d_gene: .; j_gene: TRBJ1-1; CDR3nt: TGCGCCAGCAGTGAGTCGCGAGTGTCGAACACTGAAGCTTTCTTT; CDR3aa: CASSESRVSNTEAFF
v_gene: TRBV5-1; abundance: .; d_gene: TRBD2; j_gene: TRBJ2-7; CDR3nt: TGCGCCAGCAGCCCGGGGACTAGCGGGAGTCCAGAGTACTTC; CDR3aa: CASSPGTSGSPEYF
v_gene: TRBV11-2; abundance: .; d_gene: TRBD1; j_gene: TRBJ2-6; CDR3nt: TGTGCCAGCAGCGTACAGGGGTTAAGCTCTGGGGCCAACGTCCTGACTTTC; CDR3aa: CASSVQGLSSGANVLTF
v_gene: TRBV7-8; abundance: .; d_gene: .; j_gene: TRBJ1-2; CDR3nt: TGTGCCAGCAGAAACCAGGATGGCTACACCTTC; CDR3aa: CASRNQDGYTF
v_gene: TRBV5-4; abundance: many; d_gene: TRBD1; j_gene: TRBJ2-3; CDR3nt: TGTGCCAGCAGCTTAGAAGGACAGGGGGCAGATACGCAGTATTTT; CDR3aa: CASSLEGQGADTQYF
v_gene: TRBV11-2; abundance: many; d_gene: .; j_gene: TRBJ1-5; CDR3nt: TGTGCCAGCAGCTCCGACAGCGTACGGCCCCAGCATTTT; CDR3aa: CASSSDSVRPQHF
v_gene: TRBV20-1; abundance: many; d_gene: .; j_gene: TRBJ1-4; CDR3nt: TGCAGTGCTACTGGAGCAGTTACAACTAATGAAAAACTGTTTTTT; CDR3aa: CSATGAVTTNEKLFF
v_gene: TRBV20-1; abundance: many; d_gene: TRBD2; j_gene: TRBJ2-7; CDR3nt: TGCAGTGCTAGCAGGCTAGCGGGATTGTACGAGCAGTACTTC; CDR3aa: CSASRLAGLYEQYF
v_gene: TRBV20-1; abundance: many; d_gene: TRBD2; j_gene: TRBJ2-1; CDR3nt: TGCAGTGCTAGGGTCGGGAGGGGGGAGTTCTTC; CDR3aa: CSARVGRGEFF